This T cell receptor (beta chain) was documented in a study of T cell repertoires in cytomegalovirus infection. TCRdb ran MiXCR on the reads and lists one entry per CDR3 protein. The repertoire includes about 900,000 distinct CDR3 sequences, about 33% of them detected once, and roughly 13% sits in the top ten. The germline CDR1 and CDR2 sequences are SEHNR and FQNEAQ (reference sequence). Trimming removed 3 bases at V and 7 bases at J, with 10 bases between. The CDR3 loop spans 13 amino acids. This clonotype was counted between two and nine times. The antigen remains unidentified. The source is a human donor in good health (CMV status not recorded). Some clones in this sample may be carry-over from other donors' samples. V gene TRBV7-9 combines with J gene TRBJ2-4, with D tentatively TRBD2 (5 bases). The sample here was cultured CD8+ T cells from PBMCs, taken from culture after CMV antigen stimulation. The CDR3 bases are TGTGCCAGCAGCTTGGAGGCCGCGAACATTCAGTACTTC. Its protein product is CASSLEAANIQYF.